Shown below are 28 T cell receptor beta chains from a single sample sequenced in a study of OX40 agonist ivuxolimab in advanced cancers. Libraries were made using the immunoSEQ multiplex PCR assay. TCRdb obtained this table from immuneACCESS and retained in-frame rearrangements with V and J assigned. These tables miss some clones; where compared with another copy, unresolved V genes account for less than half of the shortfall, and the remainder is unexplained. A total of about 70,000 clones appear in this sample, approximately 78% of them only once. 5% to 6.5% of the sample belongs to the ten largest clones. Specimen: CD4+ or CD8+ T cells sorted from blood, collected in a trial of the OX40 agonist ivuxolimab. All receptors come from an adult with an advanced solid tumor such as melanoma, head and neck, liver or kidney cancer.

J is TRBJ1-1 and V is TRBV7-2; possible D gene TRBD1, 6 bases. Trimming took off 4 bases at V and 11 bases at J, with 20 bases between the two ends. The length of the CDR3 is 14 residues. Germline assignment: CDR1 SGHTA and CDR2 FQGNSA. Written as DNA, the CDR3 is TGTGCCAGCAGCTCCGTCGGGGGCCGCACGAGGGCTTTCTTT. Residues: CASSSVGGRTRAFF.

This clone was seen just once. The V call is TRBV2, the J call TRBJ2-3; 11 positions agree with TRBD1. V shed 6 bases and J 4 bases; nucleotides not matched to a gene: 3. The CDR3 totals 14 residues. The germline CDR1 and CDR2 sequences are SNHLY and FYNNEI. This CDR3 reads CASSRDRGSDTQYF. The CDR3 DNA is TGTGCCAGCAGCAGGGACAGGGGGTCAGATACGCAGTATTTT.

V is TRBV19 and J is TRBJ2-4; a possible D gene is TRBD1 (5 bases). Germline lookup yields CDR1 LNHDA and CDR2 SQIVND (reference sequence). Trimming took off 5 bases at V and 3 bases at J, with 17 bases between the two ends. The CDR3 consists of 16 residues. CDR3 in amino acids: CASSSLSAGIKNIQYF. The CDR3 DNA reads TGTGCCAGTAGTTCCTTGTCGGCAGGGATCAAAAACATTCAGTACTTC.

Here the CDR3 DNA reads TGTGCCAGCAGGGGGACCGGGACCCGGCACATTCAGTACTTC. This translates into CASRGTGTRHIQYF. The rearrangement uses TRBV28 and TRBJ2-4; TRBD1 or TRBD2 may be the D gene (5 bases each). V was pared by 6 bases and J by 8 bases, with 17 bases between. Germline assignment: CDR1 MDHEN and CDR2 SYDVKM. The CDR3 sequence is 14 residues long.

The chain uses TRBV28 and TRBJ1-3; 7 bases are shared with TRBD1. Trimming at V came to 7 bases and at J to 0 bases, leaving 3 bases not matched to a gene. The CDR3 covers 14 residues. The germline gives CDR1 MDHEN, CDR2 SYDVKM. CDR3 DNA sequence: TGTGCCAGCAACAACAGGGGCTCTGGAAACACCATATATTTT. As protein: CASNNRGSGNTIYF.

Worth noting for this clone: This sample also contains other DNA sequences that code for the same CDR3. The chain links TRBV5-1 to TRBJ1-5; 9 bases line up with TRBD1. Germline CDR1 reads SGHRS; CDR2 reads YFSETQ. The J segment lost 7 bases and the V segment lost 4 bases, leaving 6 bases of the junction unmatched. The CDR3 is 14 residues long. The CDR3 nucleotides read TGCGCCAGCAGCCCGGACAGGGGAGACCAGCCCCAGCATTTT. Residues: CASSPDRGDQPQHF.

This rearrangement joins TRBV7-9 to TRBJ1-1; TRBD1 might be the D (6 bases). Germline CDR1 SEHNR, CDR2 FQNEAQ (reference sequence). Trimming stripped 3 bases from V and 0 bases from J, with 8 bases between. CDR3 length: 14 amino acids. The CDR3 reads CASSLTGVNTEAFF. In DNA, the CDR3 is TGTGCCAGCAGCTTGACAGGCGTGAACACTGAAGCTTTCTTT.

The chain combines TRBV7-9 with TRBJ1-2; D may be TRBD1 (5 bases). Deletions cut 1 base from V and 2 bases from J, with 11 bases between. Per the germline V gene, CDR1 is SEHNR and CDR2 is FQNEAQ (reference sequence). The CDR3 loop spans 15 amino acids. CDR3 sequence reads: CASSLGGAMNYGYTF. As DNA, the CDR3 is TGTGCCAGCAGCTTAGGAGGGGCGATGAACTATGGCTACACCTTC.

The chain couples TRBV4-2 to TRBJ2-7; perhaps TRBD2 as D (6 bases). Germline CDR1 is LGHNA and CDR2 is YNFKEQ. V was shortened by 4 bases and J by 0 bases, with 13 bases between the two germline ends. This CDR3 has 15 amino acids. CDR3 DNA sequence: TGTGCCAGCAGCCCTACAGCGGGTAGCTCCTACGAGCAGTACTTC. Translated, it gives CASSPTAGSSYEQYF.

The chain combines TRBV7-8 with TRBJ2-3; tentatively, D is TRBD2 (6 bases). Trimming stripped 2 bases from V and 3 bases from J, with 21 bases between. The CDR3 spans 18 residues. Germline V gives CDR1 SGHVS, CDR2 FQNEAQ. CDR3 protein: CASSLRGPRVAVTDTQYF. The CDR3 DNA is TGTGCCAGCAGCTTAAGGGGCCCCCGGGTAGCGGTGACAGATACGCAGTATTTT.

This clone has a handful of counts. The rearrangement joins TRBV6-5 to TRBJ1-5, with a possible D match to TRBD1 (6 bases). CDR1 and CDR2 (germline): MNHEY, SVGAGI. V lost 6 bases, J lost 0 bases, and 12 bases lay in between. The CDR3 is 15 residues long. DNA for the CDR3: TGTGCCAGCAGCCGGACAGTTTATAGCAATCAGCCCCAGCATTTT. Translating gives CASSRTVYSNQPQHF.

This chain connects TRBV19 to TRBJ1-5, with 7 bases matching TRBD1. Germline loops: CDR1 LNHDA, CDR2 SQIVND (reference sequence). This CDR3 has 13 amino acids. V was pared by 6 bases and J by 5 bases, with 4 bases of the junction left unmatched. The CDR3 here is CASRPTGHQPQHF. The CDR3 nucleotides are TGTGCCAGTAGACCGACAGGGCATCAGCCCCAGCATTTT.

The genes are TRBV5-4 and TRBJ1-2, with 11 bases aligning to TRBD1. V trimming: 4 bases; J trimming: 4 bases; junction bases outside the gene matches: 9. This CDR3 is built from 16 residues. In germline, CDR1 is SGHNT, CDR2 YYREEE (reference sequence). The CDR3 sequence: CASSPGTGGDLYGYTF. The CDR3 DNA sequence: TGTGCCAGCAGCCCAGGGACAGGGGGTGACCTCTATGGCTACACCTTC.

The table lists this clone with a few counts. The sample has other DNA sequences that encode this CDR3 too. The gene calls are TRBV6-6 and TRBJ2-7; tentative D call: TRBD1 (6 bases). With 6 bases removed from V and 3 bases from J, the gap between germline ends came to 9 bases. CDR1 and CDR2 from the germline V gene are MNHNY and SVGAGI (reference sequence). CDR3 length: 12 amino acids. The CDR3 protein is CASSRDNYEQYF. In nucleotides, the CDR3 is TGTGCCAGCAGCAGGGACAACTACGAGCAGTACTTC.

The chain recombines TRBV29-1 with TRBJ2-1, with 12 positions matching TRBD2. Germline CDR1 is SQVTM and CDR2 is ANQGSEA. This CDR3 region has 15 residues. With 7 bases clipped from V and 0 bases from J, the junction kept 4 bases outside the gene matches. CDR3 sequence: CSARTSGASYNEQFF. CDR3 bases: TGCAGCGCTCGGACTAGCGGGGCCTCCTACAATGAGCAGTTCTTC.

V usage is TRBV7-8 and J usage is TRBJ2-2, with 9 bases aligning to TRBD1. The J segment lost 6 bases and the V segment lost 3 bases, leaving 14 bases of the junction unmatched. CDR1 is SGHVS, CDR2 FQNEAQ, per germline. The CDR3 is 18 residues long. The CDR3 region has the DNA TGTGCCAGCAGCTTTGGGAGCCTTAGACAGGGGGGGTCCGGGGAGCTGTTTTTT. It encodes CASSFGSLRQGGSGELFF.

This clone appeared a few times. The chain is built from TRBV27 and TRBJ2-3, with D tentatively TRBD1 (5 bases). Trimming cost V 6 bases and J 2 bases, with 18 bases left between them. Looked up from germline, CDR1 is MNHEY and CDR2 is SMNVEV (reference sequence). This CDR3 comprises 16 residues. CDR3 nucleotide sequence: TGTGCCAGCAGCCCCCCCGGACAAGCCCTCACAGATACGCAGTATTTT. It translates to CASSPPGQALTDTQYF.

The CDR3 reads CASSPSSGANVLTF. The CDR3 nucleotides read TGCGCCAGCAGCCCCTCGTCTGGGGCCAACGTCCTGACTTTC. The chain is built from TRBV5-1 and TRBJ2-6; D is unresolved. The CDR3 spans 14 residues. The germline V gene encodes CDR1 SGHRS and CDR2 YFSETQ. Trimming stripped 4 bases from V and 1 base from J, with 6 bases between.

V and J are TRBV15 and TRBJ1-2; D not certain. This CDR3 contains 16 residues. Trimming shortened V by 1 base and J by 1 base, and 13 bases separated the two germline ends. Germline V gene data show CDR1 as LNHNV and CDR2 as YYDKDF (reference sequence). The CDR3 reads CATSRGGDADNYGYTF. DNA for the CDR3: TGTGCCACCAGCAGAGGTGGGGATGCGGATAACTATGGCTACACCTTC.

V is TRBV11-1 and J is TRBJ2-7; a possible D gene is TRBD2 (7 bases). The CDR3 sequence is 13 residues long. The germline V and J ends were trimmed by 5 bases and 2 bases, with 10 bases remaining between them. Germline-derived CDR1 and CDR2 are SGHAT and FQDESV (reference sequence). CDR3 in amino acids: CASSRGAAYEQYF. The CDR3 DNA follows: TGTGCCAGCAGCCGGGGGGCAGCCTACGAGCAGTACTTC.

The chain is built from TRBV18 and TRBJ2-5, with 7 bases identical to TRBD1. The germline gives CDR1 KGHSH, CDR2 LQKENI. V shed 6 bases, J shed 5 bases, and the junction held 12 bases outside the gene matches. This CDR3 has 15 residues. For the CDR3, the DNA is TGTGCCAGCTCTACCGGGAAAGGGGGCTGGGAGACCCAGTACTTC. Protein product: CASSTGKGGWETQYF.

The chain joins TRBV7-2 to TRBJ2-7; 8 nucleotides line up with TRBD1. This CDR3 region has 15 residues. Germline-derived CDR1 and CDR2 are SGHTA and FQGNSA. The junction had 7 bases not matched to a gene; V was cut back by 5 bases and J by 1 base. The CDR3: CASSLGQGTSYEQYF. In DNA, the CDR3 is TGTGCCAGCAGCCTAGGACAGGGAACTTCCTACGAGCAGTACTTC. The variable domain in full, completed from reference TRBV7-2 and TRBJ2-7, reads GAGVSQSPSNKVTEKGKDVELRCDPISGHTALYWYRQSLGQGLEFLIYFQGNSAPDKSGLPSDRFSAERTGGSVSTLTIQRTQQEDSAVYLCASSLGQGTSYEQYFGPGTRLTVT.

This clone has only a few counts. The rearrangement joins TRBV19 to TRBJ1-1; TRBD1 aligns across 7 bases. Losses at the gene ends were 6 bases for V and 0 bases for J; bases not matched to a gene: 13. The CDR3 extends over 17 amino acids. Looked up from germline, CDR1 is LNHDA and CDR2 is SQIVND (reference sequence). The CDR3 region is CASRNRGPPYMNTEAFF. As DNA, the CDR3 is TGTGCCAGTAGGAACAGGGGACCTCCTTACATGAACACTGAAGCTTTCTTT.

The chain employs TRBV2 and TRBJ2-2; no clear D gene. The V end was cut by 6 bases, the J end by 6 bases, with 11 bases between. Looked up from germline, CDR1 is SNHLY and CDR2 is FYNNEI. There are 13 residues in the CDR3. The CDR3 bases are TGTGCCAGCAGCGTCACGGGTTCCGGGGAGCTGTTTTTT. Translated: CASSVTGSGELFF.

J is TRBJ2-7 and V is TRBV6-1; the D gene is possibly TRBD2 (6 bases). Germline V gene lookup returns CDR1 MNHNS and CDR2 SASEGT. Trimming stripped 4 bases from V and 5 bases from J, with 15 bases between. The CDR3 extends over 14 amino acids. CDR3 sequence (DNA): TGTGCCAGCAGTGTGTGGACTACCACTGACGAGCAGTACTTC. Translating it yields CASSVWTTTDEQYF.

The gene calls are TRBV7-2 and TRBJ1-3; 8 bases align to TRBD1. The CDR3 length is 14 residues. V dropped 5 bases and J dropped 3; count of bases not matched to a gene: 3. Germline loops: CDR1 SGHTA, CDR2 FQGNSA. CDR3 sequence: CASSPGTGGNTIYF. The CDR3 DNA reads TGTGCCAGCAGCCCGGGGACAGGTGGAAACACCATATATTTT.

The V call is TRBV2, the J call TRBJ2-7, with 11 bases identical to TRBD1. There are 15 residues in the CDR3. Germline V gene lookup returns CDR1 SNHLY and CDR2 FYNNEI. J gave up 3 bases and V 6 bases, and 7 bases lay outside the gene matches. In DNA form, the CDR3 reads TGTGCCAGCAGCCTAGCCGGGACAGGGGGCTACGAGCAGTACTTC. Residues: CASSLAGTGGYEQYF.

This chain links TRBV5-1 with TRBJ1-4; 9 positions agree with TRBD1. The length of the CDR3 is 16 residues. The trim removed 4 bases at V and 5 bases at J, leaving 9 bases unmatched. CDR1 and CDR2 (germline): SGHRS, YFSETQ. As DNA, the CDR3 is TGCGCCAGCAGCGGGGGACAGGGCATAGGGAATGAAAAACTGTTTTTT. This translates into CASSGGQGIGNEKLFF. The entire variable domain, with the rest obtained from reference TRBV5-1 and TRBJ1-4, is as follows: KAGVTQTPRYLIKTRGQQVTLSCSPISGHRSVSWYQQTPGQGLQFLFEYFSETQRNKGNFPGRFSGRQFSNSRSEMNVSTLELGDSALYLCASSGGQGIGNEKLFFGSGTQLSVL.